This passage covers 10 T cell receptor beta chains from one sample sequenced in a study of blood T cells in healthy people across ages. Sample-barcoded 5' priming and a J-beta primer mix drove a second PCR of 7 to 11 cycles. TCRdb re-called the 5' RACE reads through MiXCR, storing one row per CDR3 protein. Here the sample spans fewer than 700,000 distinct CDR3 sequences, about 43% being singletons. The sequenced sample was blood. All receptors derive from a man older than 75 in good health.

This clonotype was recorded many times. This chain joins TRBV7-2 and TRBJ1-2; D gene unclear. CDR3 length: 15 residues. V lost 3 bases and J lost 3, with 14 bases in between. Germline loops: CDR1 SGHTA, CDR2 FQGNSA. For the CDR3, the DNA is TGTGCCAGCAGCTTGCGTTTCGGTGGTGACTATGGCTACACCTTC. It specifies CASSLRFGGDYGYTF.

This clonotype was counted many times. V usage is TRBV7-8 and J usage is TRBJ2-3; tentatively, D is TRBD1 or TRBD2 (5 bases each). The CDR3 totals 17 residues. Trimming pared 2 bases from V and 0 bases from J, leaving 15 bases between. Germline lookup yields CDR1 SGHVS and CDR2 FQNEAQ. CDR3 amino acids: CASSLSLGTASTDTQYF. Written as DNA, the CDR3 is TGTGCCAGCAGCTTAAGTCTCGGGACCGCTAGCACAGATACGCAGTATTTT.

This chain uses TRBV5-1 with TRBJ2-3; D unresolved. Germline CDR1 reads SGHRS; CDR2 reads YFSETQ. The CDR3 is made up of 12 amino acids. Trimming took off 0 bases at V and 12 bases at J, with 11 bases between the two ends. In DNA, the CDR3 is TGCGCCAGCAGCTTGGGGGTTCACCAACAGTATTTT. This encodes CASSLGVHQQYF.

V and J are TRBV6-5 and TRBJ1-4; 8 bases fit TRBD1. Germline assignment: CDR1 MNHEY and CDR2 SVGAGI. This CDR3 has 16 residues. Unmatched junction bases numbered 8, after V lost 0 bases and J lost 8 bases. The CDR3 DNA reads TGTGCCAGCAGTTACTCGTTAGGACAGGGAAGGGAAAAACTGTTTTTT. It encodes CASSYSLGQGREKLFF.

The rearrangement joins TRBV20-1 to TRBJ2-5, with D maybe TRBD1 (5 bases). The end of the DNA fits TRBJ2-7 better, so the J call may be wrong. From germline, CDR1 is DFQATT and CDR2 SNEGSKA (reference sequence). The CDR3 is made up of 13 amino acids. Here the CDR3 DNA reads TGCAGTGCTAGAGATTCACAGGCCTACGAGCAGTACTTC. Protein product: CSARDSQAYEQYF.

As DNA, the CDR3 is TGCGCCAGCAGCCATCGGAGGGCCGGGGAGCTGTTTTTT. Translation: CASSHRRAGELFF. The rearrangement links TRBV4-3 to TRBJ2-2; D perhaps matches TRBD2 (6 bases). V gave up 3 bases and J gave up 6 bases, with 8 bases separating them. The CDR3 contains 13 residues. Germline CDR1 LGHNA, CDR2 YSLEER.

The genes are TRBV21-1 and TRBJ1-6; the D call of TRBD1 is as the table states it, not checked on the DNA. TRBV21-1 is a pseudogene segment. CDR3 length equals 14 residues. The CDR3 region is CASSYRQYNSPLHF. CDR3 nucleotide sequence: TGTGCCAGCAGCTACAGACAGTATAATTCACCCCTCCACTTT.

The rearrangement links TRBV6-5 to TRBJ2-4, with a weak D call TRBD2 (5 bases). The J call could be wrong; TRBJ2-7 is a better fit for the DNA end. The CDR3 is 14 amino acids. Germline V CDR1 and CDR2: MNHEY, SVGAGI. CDR3 region: CASSYSRGSDEQYF. The CDR3 region has the DNA TGTGCCAGCAGTTACAGCAGAGGTAGCGACGAGCAGTACTTC.

This clonotype was found a few times. The chain recombines TRBV5-6 with TRBJ1-1; TRBD1 agrees at 7 bases. Germline CDR1 is SGHDT and CDR2 is YYEEEE. The CDR3 runs to 14 residues. J was trimmed by 5 bases and V by 5 bases; bases with no gene match: 9. The CDR3 sequence: CASRKGGGGTEAFF. In nucleotides, the CDR3 is TGTGCCAGCAGGAAAGGGGGCGGCGGGACTGAAGCTTTCTTT. Full variable domain (outside the CDR3, taken from reference TRBV5-6 and TRBJ1-1): DAGVTQSPTHLIKTRGQQVTLRCSPKSGHDTVSWYQQALGQGPQFIFQYYEEEERQRGNFPDRFSGHQFPNYSSELNVNALLLGDSALYLCASRKGGGGTEAFFGQGTRLTVV.

The chain combines TRBV6-2 or TRBV6-3 with TRBJ2-5; D unclear. Trimming left V 6 bases short and J 4 bases short, with 15 bases between. Per germline, CDR1 MNHEY and CDR2 SVGEGT. This CDR3 has 14 residues. The CDR3 reads CASSPLAQRETQYF. CDR3 sequence (DNA): TGTGCCAGCAGCCCCCTCGCCCAGCGAGAGACCCAGTACTTC.